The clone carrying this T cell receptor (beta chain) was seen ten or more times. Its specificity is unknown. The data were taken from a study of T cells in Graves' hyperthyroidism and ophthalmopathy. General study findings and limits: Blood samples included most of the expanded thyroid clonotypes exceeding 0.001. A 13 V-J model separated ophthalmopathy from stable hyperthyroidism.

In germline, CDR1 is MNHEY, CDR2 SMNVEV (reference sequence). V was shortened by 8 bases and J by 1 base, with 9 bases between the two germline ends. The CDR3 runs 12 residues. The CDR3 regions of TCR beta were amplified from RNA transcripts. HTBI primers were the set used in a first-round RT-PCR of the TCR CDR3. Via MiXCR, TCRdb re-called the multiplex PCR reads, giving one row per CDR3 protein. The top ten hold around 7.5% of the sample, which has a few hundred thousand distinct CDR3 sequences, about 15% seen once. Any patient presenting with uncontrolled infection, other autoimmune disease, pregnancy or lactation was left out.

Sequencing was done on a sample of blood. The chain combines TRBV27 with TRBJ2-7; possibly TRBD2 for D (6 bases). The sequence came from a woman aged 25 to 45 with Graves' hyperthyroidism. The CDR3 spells CASRDLSYEQYF. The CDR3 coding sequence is TGTGCCAGCCGGGACTTGTCCTACGAGCAGTACTTC.